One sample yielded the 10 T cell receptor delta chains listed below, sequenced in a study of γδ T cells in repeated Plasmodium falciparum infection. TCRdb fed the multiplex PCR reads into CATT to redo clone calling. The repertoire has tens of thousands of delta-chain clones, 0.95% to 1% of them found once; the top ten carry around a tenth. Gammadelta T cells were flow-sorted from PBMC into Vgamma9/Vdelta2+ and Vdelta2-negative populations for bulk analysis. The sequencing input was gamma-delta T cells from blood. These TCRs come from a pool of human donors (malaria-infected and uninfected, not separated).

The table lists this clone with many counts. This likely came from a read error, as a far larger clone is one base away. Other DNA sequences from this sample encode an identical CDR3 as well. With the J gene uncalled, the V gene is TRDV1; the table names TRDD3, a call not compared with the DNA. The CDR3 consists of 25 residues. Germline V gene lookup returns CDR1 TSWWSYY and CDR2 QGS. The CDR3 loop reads CALGELPFTRTGGYARRLYTDKLIF. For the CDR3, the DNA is TGTGCTCTTGGGGAATTACCTTTCACAAGGACTGGGGGATACGCGCGCCGACTGTACACCGATAAGCTCATCTTT.

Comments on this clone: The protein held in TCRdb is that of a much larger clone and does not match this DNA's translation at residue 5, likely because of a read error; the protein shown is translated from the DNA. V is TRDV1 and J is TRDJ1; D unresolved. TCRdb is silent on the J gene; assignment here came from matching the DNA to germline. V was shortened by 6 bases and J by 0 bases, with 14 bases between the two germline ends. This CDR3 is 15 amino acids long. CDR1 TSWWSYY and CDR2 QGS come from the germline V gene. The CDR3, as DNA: TGTGCTCTTGGCCCTCCCCAAACCTACACCGATAAACTCATCTTT. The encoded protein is CALGPPQTYTDKLIF.

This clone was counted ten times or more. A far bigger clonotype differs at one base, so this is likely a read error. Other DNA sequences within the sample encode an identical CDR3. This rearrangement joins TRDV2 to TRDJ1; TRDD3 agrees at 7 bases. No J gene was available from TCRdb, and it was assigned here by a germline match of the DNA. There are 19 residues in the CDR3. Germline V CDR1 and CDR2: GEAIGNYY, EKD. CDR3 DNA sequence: TGTGCCTGCGACACCCCATGGGATACTAAAGGCCCGTACACCGATAAACTCATCTTT. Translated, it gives CACDTPWDTKGPYTDKLIF.

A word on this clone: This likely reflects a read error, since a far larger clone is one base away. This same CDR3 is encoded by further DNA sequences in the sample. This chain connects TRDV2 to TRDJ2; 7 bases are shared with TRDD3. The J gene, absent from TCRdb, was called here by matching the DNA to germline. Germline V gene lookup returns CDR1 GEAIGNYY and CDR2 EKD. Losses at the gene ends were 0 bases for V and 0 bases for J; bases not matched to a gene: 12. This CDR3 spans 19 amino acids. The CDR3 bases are TGTGCCTGTGACACCCTGGGGGGGGACCCACCGGCTTTGACAGCACAACTCTTCTTT. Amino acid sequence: CACDTLGGDPPALTAQLFF.

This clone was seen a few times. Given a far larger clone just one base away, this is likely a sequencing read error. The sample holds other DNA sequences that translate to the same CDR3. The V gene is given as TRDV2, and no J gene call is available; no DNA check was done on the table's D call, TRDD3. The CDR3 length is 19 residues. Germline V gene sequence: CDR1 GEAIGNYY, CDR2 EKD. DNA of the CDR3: TGTGCCTGCATTACGTACTGGGGGATACCCTCCCCGTACACCGGTAAACTCATCTTC. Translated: CACITYWGIPSPYTGKLIF.

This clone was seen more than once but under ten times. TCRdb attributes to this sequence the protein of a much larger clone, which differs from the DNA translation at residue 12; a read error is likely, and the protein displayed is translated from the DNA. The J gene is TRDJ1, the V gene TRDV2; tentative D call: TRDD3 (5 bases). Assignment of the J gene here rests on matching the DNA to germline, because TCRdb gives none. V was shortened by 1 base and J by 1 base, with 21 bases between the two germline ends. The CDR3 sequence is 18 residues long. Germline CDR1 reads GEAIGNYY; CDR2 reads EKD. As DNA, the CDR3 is TGTGCCTGTGACACATCTACGACCTGGGCCCCGTGCACCGATAAACTCATCTTT. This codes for CACDTSTTWAPCTDKLIF.

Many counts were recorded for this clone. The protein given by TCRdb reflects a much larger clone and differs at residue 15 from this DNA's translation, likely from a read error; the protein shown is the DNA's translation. CDR3 region: CACDPLLGDTGYTDRLIF. The DNA for the CDR3 is TGTGCCTGTGACCCCCTACTGGGGGATACAGGGTACACCGATAGACTCATCTTT. V and J are TRDV2 and TRDJ1; TRDD3 aligns across 12 bases. The CDR3 contains 18 residues. Germline lookup yields CDR1 GEAIGNYY and CDR2 EKD.

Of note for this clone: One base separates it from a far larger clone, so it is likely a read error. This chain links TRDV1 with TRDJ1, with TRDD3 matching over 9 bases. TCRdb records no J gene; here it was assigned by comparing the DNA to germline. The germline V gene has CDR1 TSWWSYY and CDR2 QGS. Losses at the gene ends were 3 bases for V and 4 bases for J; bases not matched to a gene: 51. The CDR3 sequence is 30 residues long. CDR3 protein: CALGEIGRQDTSHFLYRRIWGITLLDKLIF. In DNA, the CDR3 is TGTGCTCTTGGGGAGATTGGCCGTCAAGATACCTCTCATTTCCTGTACCGGAGGATTTGGGGGATAACGTTACTCGATAAACTCATCTTT.

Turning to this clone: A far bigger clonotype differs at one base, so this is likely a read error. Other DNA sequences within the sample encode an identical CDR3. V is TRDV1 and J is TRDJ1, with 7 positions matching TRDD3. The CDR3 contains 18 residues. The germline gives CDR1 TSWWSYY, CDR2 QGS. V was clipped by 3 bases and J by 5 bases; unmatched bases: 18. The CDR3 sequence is CALGDPFPAVWGYDKLIF. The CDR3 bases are TGTGCTCTTGGGGACCCCTTTCCTGCAGTCTGGGGATATGATAAACTCATCTTT.

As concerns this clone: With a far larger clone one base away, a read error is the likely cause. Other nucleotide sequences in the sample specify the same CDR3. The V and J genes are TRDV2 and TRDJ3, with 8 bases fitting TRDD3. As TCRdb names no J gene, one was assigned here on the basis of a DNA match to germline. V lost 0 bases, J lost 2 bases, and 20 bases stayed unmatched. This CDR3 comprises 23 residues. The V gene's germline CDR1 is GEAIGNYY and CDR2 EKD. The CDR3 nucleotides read TGTGCCTGTGACACCAAGTTCCGCGTTTCCGGGGGATATATGCCCTGGGACACCCGACAGATGTTTTTC. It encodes CACDTKFRVSGGYMPWDTRQMFF.